The source of this T cell receptor beta chain is a study of cytomegalovirus exposure and HLA in healthy donors. This clone was observed a few times. The antigen remains undetermined. General observations from the study: Later on, an analysis tied 15,000 or so TCR beta sequences to HLA alleles at 0.05 false discovery rate.

In the PCR, 60 Vbeta and 13 Jbeta primers were used. Sequencing was performed with immunoSEQ multiplex PCR; in TCRdb, only in-frame clones are kept and a portion is missing. The sample has about 36,000 clones, approximately 74% seen once. V was clipped by 0 bases and J by 10 bases, with 7 bases between them. The CDR3 sequence is 12 residues long. The sequence was collected from a man under 40 in good health and CMV-seronegative. The chain couples TRBV6-7 to TRBJ2-1; D remains ambiguous. TRBV6-7 is placed among ORFs of uncertain function. Sequencing was carried out using PBMCs. CDR3 amino acids: CASSYSNREQFF. For the CDR3, the DNA is TGTGCCAGCAGTTACTCGAACCGGGAGCAGTTCTTC.